Included here is one T cell receptor beta chain sequence, with context. The antigen remains undetermined. Using immunoSEQ multiplex PCR, the repertoire was profiled, and TCRdb retains in-frame clones only, with some absent. The sample carries around 940,000 clones, around three quarters recorded once. The ends were cut back, 5 bases at V and 0 bases at J, with 8 bases in the middle. This CDR3 has 13 amino acids. Germline V gives CDR1 SGHNT, CDR2 YYREEE (reference sequence). This entry is derived from a study of shared clonotypes between healthy human individuals. The study's findings and limits: Of the naive CD4 clonotypes, around 4.8% were shared across a handful of donors.

The sequence derives from a man aged 18 to 30 in good health. Source material: memory CD4+ T cells sorted from blood. As to subset: CD45RA-negative fraction. The chain uses TRBV5-4 and TRBJ1-1, with no clear D. CDR3 in amino acids: CASSFSMNTEAFF. CDR3 DNA sequence: TGTGCCAGCAGTTTTTCCATGAACACTGAAGCTTTCTTT.